This is a list of T cell receptor beta chains from one sample in a study of cytomegalovirus exposure and HLA in healthy donors. Here immunoSEQ multiplex PCR was the method, and the copy in TCRdb shows in-frame clones only, minus some. The sample has about 150,000 clones; approximately 71% are singletons. The sample comprised PBMCs. These receptors came from a man younger than 35 in good health and CMV-seropositive. Both conserved end residues are part of each CDR3. D genes are given only for firm matches. Some rows have no size entry. The others give once, few or many, or a class for an expanded clone.

TRBV7-9,TRBJ1-4,-,-,CASSLGRQGGEKLFF,TGTGCCAGCAGCTTAGGCCGGCAGGGAGGTGAAAAACTGTTTTTT
TRBV6-6,TRBJ2-2,-,TRBD1,CASVRTGTGELFF,TGTGCCAGCGTTAGGACAGGGACCGGGGAGCTGTTTTTT
TRBV6-5,TRBJ1-2,once,TRBD1,CASTKRTGQYGYTF,TGTGCCAGCACCAAACGGACAGGGCAATATGGCTACACCTTC
TRBV20-1,TRBJ2-1,-,-,CSASFSDEQFF,TGCAGTGCTAGTTTTTCCGATGAGCAGTTCTTC
TRBV6-5,TRBJ2-5,few,TRBD2,CASSYTSGKETQYF,TGTGCCAGCAGTTACACTAGCGGTAAAGAGACCCAGTACTTC
TRBV19,TRBJ1-4,-,-,CASRPQGSVNEKLFF,TGTGCCAGTAGGCCTCAGGGGAGCGTTAATGAAAAACTGTTTTTT
TRBV6-5,TRBJ1-2,-,-,CASSSPRETLYGYTF,TGTGCCAGCAGTTCCCCCCGGGAAACCCTTTATGGCTACACCTTC
TRBV28,TRBJ2-1,-,TRBD2,CASSPYRASGYNEQFF,TGTGCCAGCAGCCCCTACAGGGCTAGCGGGTACAATGAGCAGTTCTTC
TRBV30,TRBJ1-4,few,-,CAWSEGATNEKLFF,TGTGCCTGGTCTGAGGGAGCAACTAATGAAAAACTGTTTTTT
TRBV20-1,TRBJ2-1,-,-,CSATGLLQQFF,TGCAGTGCTACTGGACTTCTCCAGCAGTTCTTC
TRBV28,TRBJ2-5,-,TRBD2,CASSPQAGGPSVQETQYF,TGTGCCAGCAGTCCTCAAGCGGGAGGGCCCTCGGTCCAAGAGACCCAGTACTTC
TRBV2,TRBJ2-2,-,-,CASSGTGFGPGELFF,TGTGCCAGCAGTGGAACAGGGTTCGGCCCCGGGGAGCTGTTTTTT
TRBV30,TRBJ2-1,-,TRBD1,CAWSGGTAFGNEQFF,TGTGCCTGGAGTGGAGGGACAGCCTTTGGGAATGAGCAGTTCTTC
TRBV2,TRBJ1-2,-,TRBD1,CATGQGPYSGYTF,TGTGCCACGGGACAGGGCCCATATTCTGGCTACACCTTC
TRBV7-9,TRBJ1-1,-,-,CASSLVGVGTEAFF,TGTGCCAGCAGCTTAGTAGGAGTAGGCACTGAAGCTTTCTTT